This T cell receptor (beta chain) was sequenced in a study of cytomegalovirus exposure and HLA in healthy donors. The study's findings and limits: Subsequent analysis found a tendency for first-cohort TCR clusters to co-occur within the 95 to 150 validation repertoires. The study designated roughly 150 TCR beta chains cytomegalovirus-associated.

The approximately 120-subject validation cohort, separate from the 666-subject first cohort, included the donors. With regard to this clone: Antigen: not known.

Using immunoSEQ multiplex PCR, the repertoire was profiled, and TCRdb retains in-frame clones only, with some absent. The sample includes 250,000 to 400,000 clones, around 90% of them seen just once. Trimming left V 1 base short and J 6 bases short, with 7 bases between. This CDR3 is built from 14 residues. The germline gives CDR1 LGHNA, CDR2 YNFKEQ. The chain joins TRBV4-2 to TRBJ1-6, with D maybe TRBD1 (5 bases). This TCR was sampled from a man aged 30-40 years in good health and CMV-seronegative. Sequencing input: PBMCs. The CDR3 sequence is CASSQGQPNSPLHF. The CDR3 coding sequence is TGTGCCAGCAGCCAAGGACAGCCTAATTCACCCCTCCACTTT.